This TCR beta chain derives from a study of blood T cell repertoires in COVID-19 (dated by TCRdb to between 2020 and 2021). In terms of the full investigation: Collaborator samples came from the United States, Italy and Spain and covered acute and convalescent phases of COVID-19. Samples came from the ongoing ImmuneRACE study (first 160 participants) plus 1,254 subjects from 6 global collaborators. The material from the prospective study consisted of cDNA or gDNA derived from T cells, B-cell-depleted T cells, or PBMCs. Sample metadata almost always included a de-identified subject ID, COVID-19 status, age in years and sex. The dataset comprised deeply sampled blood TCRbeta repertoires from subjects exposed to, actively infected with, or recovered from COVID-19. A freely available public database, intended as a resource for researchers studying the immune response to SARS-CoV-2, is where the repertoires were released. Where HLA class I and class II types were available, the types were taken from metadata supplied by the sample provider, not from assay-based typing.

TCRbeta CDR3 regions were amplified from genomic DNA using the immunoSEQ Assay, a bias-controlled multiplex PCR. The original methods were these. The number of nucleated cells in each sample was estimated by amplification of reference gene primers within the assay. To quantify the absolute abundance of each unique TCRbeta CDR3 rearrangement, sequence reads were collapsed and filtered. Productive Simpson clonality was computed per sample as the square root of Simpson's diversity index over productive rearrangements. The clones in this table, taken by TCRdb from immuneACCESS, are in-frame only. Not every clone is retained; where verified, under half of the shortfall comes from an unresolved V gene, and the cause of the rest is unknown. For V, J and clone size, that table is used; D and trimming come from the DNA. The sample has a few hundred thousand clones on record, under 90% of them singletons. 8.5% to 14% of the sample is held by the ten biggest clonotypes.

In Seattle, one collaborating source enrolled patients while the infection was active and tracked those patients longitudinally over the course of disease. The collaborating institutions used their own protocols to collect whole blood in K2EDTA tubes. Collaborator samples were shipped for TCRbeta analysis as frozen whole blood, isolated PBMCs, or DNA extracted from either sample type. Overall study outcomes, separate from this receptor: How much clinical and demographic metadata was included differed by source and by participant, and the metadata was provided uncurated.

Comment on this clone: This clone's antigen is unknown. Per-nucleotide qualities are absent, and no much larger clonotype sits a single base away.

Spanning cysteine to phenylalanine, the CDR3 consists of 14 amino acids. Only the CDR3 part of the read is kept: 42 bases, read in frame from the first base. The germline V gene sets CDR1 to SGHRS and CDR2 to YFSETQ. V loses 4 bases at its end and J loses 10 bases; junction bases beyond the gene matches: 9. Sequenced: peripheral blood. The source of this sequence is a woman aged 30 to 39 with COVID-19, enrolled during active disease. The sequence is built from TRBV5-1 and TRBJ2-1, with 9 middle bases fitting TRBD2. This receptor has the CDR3 CASSGSVTSGEQFF. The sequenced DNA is TGCGCCAGCAGCGGAAGCGTGACTAGCGGCGAGCAGTTCTTC.